This T cell receptor beta chain was identified during a study of technical replicates of blood from a few donors. Germline V lookup: CDR1 MNHEY, CDR2 SVGAGI. This CDR3 is 14 amino acids long. The ends lost 4 bases at V and 1 base at J; junction bases unmatched: 2. The method was immunoSEQ multiplex PCR; TCRdb's version includes in-frame clones alone and lacks a portion of them. The data show about 95,000 clones, 85% to 95% seen once. The J gene is TRBJ1-1, the V gene TRBV6-5, with TRBD1 identical over 8 bases. Sequenced: T cells isolated from PBMCs. The source of this sequence is a human donor in good health. The chain's CDR3 is CASSWDRSNTEAFF. Here the CDR3 DNA reads TGTGCCAGCAGTTGGGACAGGTCGAACACTGAAGCTTTCTTT.